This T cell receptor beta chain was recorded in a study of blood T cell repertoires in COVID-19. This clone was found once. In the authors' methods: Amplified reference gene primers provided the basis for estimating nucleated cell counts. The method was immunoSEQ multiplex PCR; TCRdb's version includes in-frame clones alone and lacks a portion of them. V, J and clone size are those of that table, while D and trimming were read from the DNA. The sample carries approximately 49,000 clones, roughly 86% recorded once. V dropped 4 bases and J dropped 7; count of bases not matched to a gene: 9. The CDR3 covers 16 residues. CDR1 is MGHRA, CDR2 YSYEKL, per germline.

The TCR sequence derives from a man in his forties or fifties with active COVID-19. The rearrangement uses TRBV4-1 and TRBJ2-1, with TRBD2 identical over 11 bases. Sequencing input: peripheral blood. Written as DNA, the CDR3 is TGCGCCAGCAGCCTTATAAGGGGACTAGCGGAGAATGAGCAGTTCTTC. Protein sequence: CASSLIRGLAENEQFF.